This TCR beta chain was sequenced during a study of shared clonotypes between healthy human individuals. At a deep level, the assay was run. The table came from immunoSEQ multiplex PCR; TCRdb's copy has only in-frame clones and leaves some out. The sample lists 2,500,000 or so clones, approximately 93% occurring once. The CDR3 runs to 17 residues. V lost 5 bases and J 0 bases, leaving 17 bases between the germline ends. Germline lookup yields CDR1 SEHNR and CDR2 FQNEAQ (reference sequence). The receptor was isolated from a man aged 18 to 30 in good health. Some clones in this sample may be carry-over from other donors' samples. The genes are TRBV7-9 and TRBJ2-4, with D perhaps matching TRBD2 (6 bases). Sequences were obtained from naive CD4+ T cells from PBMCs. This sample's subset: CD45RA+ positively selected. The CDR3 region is CASSPPEGRGAKNIQYF. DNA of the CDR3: TGTGCCAGCAGCCCTCCGGAGGGGCGGGGAGCCAAAAACATTCAGTACTTC.